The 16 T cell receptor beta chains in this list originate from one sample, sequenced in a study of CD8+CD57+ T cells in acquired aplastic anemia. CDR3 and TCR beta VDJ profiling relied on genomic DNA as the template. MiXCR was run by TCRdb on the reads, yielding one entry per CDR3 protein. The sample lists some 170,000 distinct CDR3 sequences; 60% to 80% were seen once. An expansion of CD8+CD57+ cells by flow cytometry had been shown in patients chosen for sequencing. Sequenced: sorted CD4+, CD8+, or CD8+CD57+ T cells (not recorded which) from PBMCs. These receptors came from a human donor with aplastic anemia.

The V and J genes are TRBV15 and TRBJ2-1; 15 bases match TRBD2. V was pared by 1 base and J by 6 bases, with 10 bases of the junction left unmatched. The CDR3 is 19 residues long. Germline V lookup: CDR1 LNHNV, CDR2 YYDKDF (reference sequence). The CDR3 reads CATSRARTSGRASGNEQFF. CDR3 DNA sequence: TGTGCCACCAGCAGAGCTCGGACTAGCGGGAGGGCCTCGGGCAATGAGCAGTTCTTC.

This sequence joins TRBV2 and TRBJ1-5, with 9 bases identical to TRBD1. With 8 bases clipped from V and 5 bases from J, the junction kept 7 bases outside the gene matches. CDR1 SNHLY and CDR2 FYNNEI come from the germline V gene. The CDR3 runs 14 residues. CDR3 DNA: TGTGCCAGCGGCCGGACAGGGGTGGATCAGCCCCAGCATTTT. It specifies CASGRTGVDQPQHF.

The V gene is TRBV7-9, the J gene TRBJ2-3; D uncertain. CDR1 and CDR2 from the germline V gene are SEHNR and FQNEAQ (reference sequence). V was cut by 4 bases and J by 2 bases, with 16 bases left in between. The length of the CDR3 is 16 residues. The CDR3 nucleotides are TGTGCCAGCAGCTCTCTGTTTGCGGAGACCACAGATACGCAGTATTTT. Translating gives CASSSLFAETTDTQYF. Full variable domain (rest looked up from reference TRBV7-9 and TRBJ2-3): DTGVSQNPRHKITKRGQNVTFRCDPISEHNRLYWYRQTLGQGPEFLTYFQNEAQLEKSRLLSDRFSAERPKGSFSTLEIQRTEQGDSAMYLCASSSLFAETTDTQYFGPGTRLTVL.

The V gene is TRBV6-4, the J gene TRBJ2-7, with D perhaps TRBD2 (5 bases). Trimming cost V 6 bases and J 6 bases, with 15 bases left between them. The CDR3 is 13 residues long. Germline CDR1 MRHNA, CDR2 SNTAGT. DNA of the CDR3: TGTGCCAGCAGCCTACTAGGACGAGGCGAGCAGTACTTC. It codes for CASSLLGRGEQYF.

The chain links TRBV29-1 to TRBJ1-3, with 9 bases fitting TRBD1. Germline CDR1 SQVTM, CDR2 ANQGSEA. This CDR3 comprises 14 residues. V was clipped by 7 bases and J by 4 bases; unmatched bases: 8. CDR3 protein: CSAGTGLRGNTIYF. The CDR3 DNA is TGCAGCGCCGGGACAGGGTTACGGGGAAACACCATATATTTT.

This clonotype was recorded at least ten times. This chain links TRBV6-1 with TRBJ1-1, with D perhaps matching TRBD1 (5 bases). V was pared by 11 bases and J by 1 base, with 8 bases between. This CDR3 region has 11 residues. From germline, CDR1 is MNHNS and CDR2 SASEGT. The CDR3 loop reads CAGGENTEAFF. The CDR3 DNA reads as TGTGCCGGGGGGGAGAACACTGAAGCTTTCTTT.

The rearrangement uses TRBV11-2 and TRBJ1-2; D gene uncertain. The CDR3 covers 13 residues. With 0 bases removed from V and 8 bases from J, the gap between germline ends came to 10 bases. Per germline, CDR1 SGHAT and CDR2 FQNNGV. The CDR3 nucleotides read TGTGCCAGCAGCTTAGACCAGCTTGGAGGCTACACCTTC. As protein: CASSLDQLGGYTF.

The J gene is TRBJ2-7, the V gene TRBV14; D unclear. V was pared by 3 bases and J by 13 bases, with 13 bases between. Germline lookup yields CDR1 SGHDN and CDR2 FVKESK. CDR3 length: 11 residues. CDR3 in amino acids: CASSQRLFVYF. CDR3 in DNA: TGTGCCAGCAGCCAGAGACTCTTCGTCTACTTC.

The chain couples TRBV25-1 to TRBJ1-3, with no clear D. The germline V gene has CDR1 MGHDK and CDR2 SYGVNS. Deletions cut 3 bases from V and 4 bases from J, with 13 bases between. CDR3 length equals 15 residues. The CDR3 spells CASSDASLRGNTIYF. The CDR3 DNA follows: TGTGCCAGCAGTGACGCTTCCTTAAGGGGAAACACCATATATTTT.

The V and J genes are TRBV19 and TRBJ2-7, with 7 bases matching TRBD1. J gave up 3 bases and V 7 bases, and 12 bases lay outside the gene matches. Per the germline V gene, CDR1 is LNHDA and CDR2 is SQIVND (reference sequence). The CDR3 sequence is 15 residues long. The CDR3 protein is CASNRQGRGNYEQYF. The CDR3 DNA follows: TGTGCCAGTAACCGACAGGGTAGGGGTAACTACGAGCAGTACTTC.

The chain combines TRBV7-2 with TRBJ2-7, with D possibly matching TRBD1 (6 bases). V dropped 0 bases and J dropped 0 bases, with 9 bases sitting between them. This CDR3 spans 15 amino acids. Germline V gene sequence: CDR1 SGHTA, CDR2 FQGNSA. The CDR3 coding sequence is TGTGCCAGCAGCTTAGCAACAGGGATCTCCTACGAGCAGTACTTC. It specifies CASSLATGISYEQYF.

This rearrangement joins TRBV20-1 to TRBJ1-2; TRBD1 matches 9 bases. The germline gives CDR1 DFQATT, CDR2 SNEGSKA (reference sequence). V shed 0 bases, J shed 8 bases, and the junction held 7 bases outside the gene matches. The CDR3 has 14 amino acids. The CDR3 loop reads CSAREGQGGGGYTF. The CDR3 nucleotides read TGCAGTGCTAGAGAGGGACAGGGAGGTGGGGGCTACACCTTC.

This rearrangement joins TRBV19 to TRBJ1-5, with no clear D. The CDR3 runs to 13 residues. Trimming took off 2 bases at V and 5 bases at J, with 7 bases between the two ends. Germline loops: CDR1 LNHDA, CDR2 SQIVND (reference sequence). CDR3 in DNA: TGTGCCAGTAGTATAAAGGTGGATCAGCCCCAGCATTTT. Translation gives CASSIKVDQPQHF.

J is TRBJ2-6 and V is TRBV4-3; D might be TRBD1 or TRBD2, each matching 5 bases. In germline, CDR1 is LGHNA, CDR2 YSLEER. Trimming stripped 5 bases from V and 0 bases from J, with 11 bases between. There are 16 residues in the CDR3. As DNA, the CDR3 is TGCGCCAGCAGCGAGGGGTTCTCCTCTGGGGCCAACGTCCTGACTTTC. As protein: CASSEGFSSGANVLTF.

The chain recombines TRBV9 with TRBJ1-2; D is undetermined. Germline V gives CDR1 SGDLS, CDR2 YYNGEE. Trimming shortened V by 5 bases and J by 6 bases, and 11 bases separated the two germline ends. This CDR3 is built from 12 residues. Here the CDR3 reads CASRLPGHGYTF. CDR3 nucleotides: TGTGCCAGCAGGCTTCCAGGACATGGCTACACCTTC. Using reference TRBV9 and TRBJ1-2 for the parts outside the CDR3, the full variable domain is DSGVTQTPKHLITATGQRVTLRCSPRSGDLSVYWYQQSLDQGLQFLIQYYNGEERAKGNILERFSAQQFPDLHSELNLSSLELGDSALYFCASRLPGHGYTFGSGTRLTVV.

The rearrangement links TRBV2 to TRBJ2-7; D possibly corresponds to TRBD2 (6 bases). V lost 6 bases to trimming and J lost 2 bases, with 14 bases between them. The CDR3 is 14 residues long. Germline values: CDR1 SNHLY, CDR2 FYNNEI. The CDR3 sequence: CASSASPGAYEQYF. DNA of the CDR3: TGTGCCAGCAGCGCCAGTCCGGGAGCCTACGAGCAGTACTTC.